This TCR beta chain was recorded in a study of esophageal squamous cell carcinoma under preoperative chemotherapy. Study-level findings and limits: After chemotherapy, TCR diversity rose significantly in peripheral T cells but not in tumor-infiltrating lymphocytes. Abundant clones tended to shrink rather than expand after paclitaxel-nedaplatin.

With regard to this clonotype: The antigen remains undetermined.

Time point here: before preoperative PTX-NDP chemotherapy. Preoperative chemotherapy with paclitaxel-nedaplatin was given to patients before surgery. CDR3 length: 15 amino acids. Germline CDR1 and CDR2: SEHNR and FQNEAQ (reference sequence). V shed 5 bases, J shed 7 bases, and the junction held 10 bases outside the gene matches. TCRdb re-called the PCR reads through MiXCR, storing one row per CDR3 protein. This sample has roughly 16,000 distinct CDR3 sequences, with approximately 48% found just once. The TCR was taken from a human donor with esophageal squamous cell carcinoma. The donor label of this sample is uncertain. The rearrangement uses TRBV7-9 and TRBJ2-1; 8 bases align to TRBD1. This sample was obtained from a patient given preoperative chemotherapy. CDR3 coding DNA: TGTGCCAGCAGCCAGACGGGACAGGTATCAAATGAGCAGTTCTTC. It encodes CASSQTGQVSNEQFF.